The clone carrying this T cell receptor (beta chain) was counted ten times or more. Its antigen is unidentified. The data are from a study of T cells in Graves' hyperthyroidism and ophthalmopathy. Study results and caveats: Onset of ophthalmopathy came a median roughly 6 months after the model predicted it.

Amplified TCR beta CDR3 regions derived from RNA transcripts. Initially, a first-round RT-PCR of the TCR CDR3 employed the HTBI primer set. TCRdb re-called the multiplex PCR reads through MiXCR, storing one row per CDR3 protein. This table holds hundreds of thousands of distinct CDR3 sequences, more than 14% found once. From germline, CDR1 is MNHEY and CDR2 SMNVEV (reference sequence). This CDR3 contains 14 residues. The V gene lost 3 bases and the J gene lost 0 bases, with 8 bases spanning the gap. Specimen: blood. The chain combines TRBV27 with TRBJ1-1, with D uncertain. The receptor's source is a woman aged 45-65 years with Graves' ophthalmopathy. The CDR3: CASSLVRMNTEAFF. CDR3 nucleotide sequence: TGTGCCAGCAGTTTGGTACGGATGAACACTGAAGCTTTCTTT.